This T cell receptor (beta chain) was sequenced during a study of blood T cells in healthy people across ages. Each sample used at least 6.5 million PBMCs. No fewer than 5.5 micrograms of total RNA were isolated from every sample. Combining a sample-barcoded 5' primer with a J-beta primer mix, a second PCR ran for roughly 7 to 12 cycles. Each single sample gave us at least 3 million CDR3-containing paired-end reads. TCRdb reprocessed the 5' RACE reads via MiXCR and lists one record per CDR3 protein. The sample has 700,000 or so distinct CDR3 sequences; 22% are singletons. The CDR3 runs to 14 residues. With 5 bases clipped from V and 6 bases from J, the junction kept 5 bases outside the gene matches. Only a few counts were recorded for this clonotype.

This sequence joins TRBV12-3 or TRBV12-4 and TRBJ2-7, with 12 positions matching TRBD1. The sequencing input was blood. The sequence came from a man between 65 and 85 years old in good health. CDR3 nucleotide sequence: TGTGCCAGCAGTACGGGACAGGGGGCGTTCGAGCAGTACTTC. This encodes CASSTGQGAFEQYF.